Below, 13 T cell receptor beta chains from the same sample are listed, as sequenced in a study of follicular helper T cells after annual influenza vaccination. The table came from immunoSEQ multiplex PCR; TCRdb's copy has only in-frame clones and leaves some out. The sample lists under 12,000 clones, roughly 80% occurring once. The source material was CXCR5- memory CD4+ T cells sorted from blood, sampled 6 weeks after influenza vaccination. Receptors originate from an adult who received the influenza vaccine.

The chain links TRBV4-1 to TRBJ1-5; D remains ambiguous. V lost 1 base to trimming and J lost 0 bases, with 7 bases between them. The CDR3 totals 15 residues. The germline V gene has CDR1 MGHRA and CDR2 YSYEKL. CDR3 sequence (DNA): TGCGCCAGCAGCCAAGTTCCGAATAGCAATCAGCCCCAGCATTTT. It yields the protein CASSQVPNSNQPQHF.

The chain links TRBV5-1 to TRBJ2-1; TRBD1 agrees at 8 bases. Losses at the gene ends were 2 bases for V and 10 bases for J; bases not matched to a gene: 11. This CDR3 is built from 15 residues. Germline V gene lookup returns CDR1 SGHRS and CDR2 YFSETQ. DNA for the CDR3: TGCGCCAGCAGCTTAATGGACAGGGAGCGTCGAGAGCAGTTCTTC. Translated: CASSLMDRERREQFF.

This clone was counted once. The chain carries TRBV7-6 and TRBJ1-2; D is ambiguous. The CDR3 length is 11 residues. Trimming cost V 2 bases and J 9 bases, with 7 bases left between them. CDR1 SGHVS and CDR2 FNYEAQ come from the germline V gene. Here the CDR3 reads CASSLIESYTF. In DNA form, the CDR3 reads TGTGCCAGCAGCTTAATTGAGAGCTACACCTTC.

This sequence joins TRBV7-2 and TRBJ2-2; 8 bases line up with TRBD2. Germline CDR1 reads SGHTA; CDR2 reads FQGNSA. V lost 1 base and J lost 4; bases outside the gene matches: 5. The CDR3 consists of 16 residues. The CDR3, as DNA: TGTGCCAGCAGCTTAGAAGCGGGGGTCACCACCGGGGAGCTGTTTTTT. As protein: CASSLEAGVTTGELFF.

The chain combines TRBV28 with TRBJ1-2, with TRBD1 identical over 8 bases. With V trimmed by 6 bases and J by 8 bases, 11 bases remained unmatched. CDR3 length: 14 amino acids. CDR1 MDHEN and CDR2 SYDVKM come from the germline V gene. CDR3 loop: CASSLDRDRMGYTF. DNA for the CDR3: TGTGCCAGCAGCCTGGACAGGGACCGAATGGGCTACACCTTC.

This clone turned up a few times. J is TRBJ2-7 and V is TRBV28; weak D call: TRBD1 (5 bases). The CDR3 loop spans 14 amino acids. Germline V lookup: CDR1 MDHEN, CDR2 SYDVKM. The ends were cut back, 5 bases at V and 1 base at J, with 12 bases in the middle. This chain's CDR3 is CASSTPQESYEQYF. CDR3 DNA sequence: TGTGCCAGCAGTACTCCACAGGAATCCTACGAGCAGTACTTC.

V gene TRBV5-1 combines with J gene TRBJ2-5; 8 nucleotides line up with TRBD2. CDR3 length equals 14 residues. The V and J ends lost 4 bases and 5 bases, in that order; junction bases with no gene match: 7. The germline gives CDR1 SGHRS, CDR2 YFSETQ. Here the CDR3 DNA reads TGCGCCAGCAGCATAGGACTAGCTAGGGAGACCCAGTACTTC. Translated, it gives CASSIGLARETQYF.

The gene calls are TRBV27 and TRBJ2-3; no clear D gene. The CDR3 runs 14 residues. Per germline, CDR1 MNHEY and CDR2 SMNVEV (reference sequence). The V end lost 5 bases, the J end lost 2 bases, and 11 bases lay between the germline ends. CDR3 loop: CASSPWVDTDTQYF. CDR3 DNA: TGTGCCAGCAGTCCCTGGGTCGACACAGATACGCAGTATTTT.

The J gene is TRBJ2-5, the V gene TRBV30; tentatively, D is TRBD1 or TRBD2 (5 bases each). Trimming removed 1 base at V and 4 bases at J, with 7 bases between. The CDR3 runs to 12 residues. CDR1 and CDR2 (germline): GTSNPN, SVGIG (reference sequence). The CDR3 protein is CAWSARGETQYF. CDR3 nucleotides: TGTGCCTGGAGTGCGAGGGGAGAGACCCAGTACTTC.

The genes are TRBV5-5 and TRBJ2-1, with D possibly TRBD2 on 5 matching bases. The CDR3 consists of 14 residues. Germline V gene data show CDR1 as SGHKS and CDR2 as YYEKEE (reference sequence). V was pared by 4 bases and J by 1 base, with 9 bases between. The CDR3 protein is CASSPRTSYNEQFF. CDR3 nucleotide sequence: TGTGCCAGCAGCCCCCGGACTTCCTACAATGAGCAGTTCTTC.

The rearrangement links TRBV15 to TRBJ1-1, with D perhaps matching TRBD1 (6 bases). Germline V gene sequence: CDR1 LNHNV, CDR2 YYDKDF (reference sequence). Trimming removed 1 base at V and 2 bases at J, with 11 bases between. This CDR3 comprises 15 residues. The CDR3, as DNA: TGTGCCACCAGCAGAGCGGGCAGGGGAAACACTGAAGCTTTCTTT. This translates into CATSRAGRGNTEAFF.

The rearrangement links TRBV11-2 to TRBJ1-2; no clear D. The CDR3 contains 13 residues. The ends were cut back, 1 base at V and 0 bases at J, with 3 bases in the middle. Germline-derived CDR1 and CDR2 are SGHAT and FQNNGV. For the CDR3, the DNA is TGTGCCAGCAGCTTAGCGGCTAACTATGGCTACACCTTC. Protein product: CASSLAANYGYTF.

V gene TRBV11-3 combines with J gene TRBJ2-2, with 7 bases aligning to TRBD2. The V gene end was trimmed by 4 bases and the J gene end by 6 bases; junction bases not matched to a gene: 8. Germline V gene lookup returns CDR1 SGHNT and CDR2 YENEEA. The length of the CDR3 is 15 residues. CDR3 nucleotides: TGTGCCAGCAGCTCCACGACTAGCCAGGCCGGGGAGCTGTTTTTT. This sequence encodes CASSSTTSQAGELFF.